These 15 T cell receptor beta chains share one sample of origin, sequenced in a study of T cell clonality in common variable immunodeficiency. Notes on the study in general: Fewer deletions and N-nucleotide insertions were reportedly seen in common variable immunodeficiency TCR beta sequences.

No antigens are known for them. The method was immunoSEQ multiplex PCR; TCRdb's version includes in-frame clones alone and lacks a portion of them. The sample holds 20,000 to 30,000 clones, and no clone turns up only once. Sequenced sample: peripheral blood mononuclear cells. The source is a human donor with common variable immunodeficiency.

This clone has at least ten counts. Partial CDR3 DNA: TGTGCCAGCAATCGGGGGATTACCTACGAG. This sequence encodes CASNRGITYE. The whole CDR3 region reads CASNRGITYEQYF. The chain is built from TRBV2 and TRBJ2-7, with D maybe TRBD2 (6 bases). The missing CDR3 end, 3 residues past where the read stops, is filled in from the germline J gene. V lost 7 bases, J lost 2 bases, and 12 bases lay in between. CDR1 and CDR2 from the germline V gene are SNHLY and FYNNEI. The CDR3 sequence is 13 residues long.

This clone rates as medium-sized. Read data end 3 residues before the CDR3 end; the end is taken from the germline J gene. This chain links TRBV20-1 with TRBJ1-1; D gene unclear. The V gene's germline CDR1 is DFQATT and CDR2 SNEGSKA (reference sequence). The CDR3 totals 13 residues. Trimming left V 4 bases short and J 0 bases short, with 9 bases between. The CDR3 bases that were read are TGCAGTGCTATGCGGAGTATGAACACTGAA. It yields the protein CSAMRSMNTE. The whole CDR3 protein is CSAMRSMNTEAFF.

There are many counts of this clone. The read halts 3 residues ahead of the CDR3 end, with the missing end drawn from the germline J gene. The chain uses TRBV11-3 and TRBJ1-1; D is unclear. Trimming removed 5 bases at V and 3 bases at J, with 10 bases between. CDR1 SGHNT and CDR2 YENEEA come from the germline V gene. The CDR3 loop spans 13 amino acids. The part of the CDR3 DNA that was read is TGTGCCAGCAGCCGAAATCCGGACACTGAA. Its translation is CASSRNPDTE. The whole CDR3 sequence reads CASSRNPDTEAFF.

This clone was seen many times. The read ends 3 residues shy of where the CDR3 ends; the end is completed using the germline J gene. V and J are TRBV6-2 or TRBV6-3 and TRBJ2-5; D ambiguous. CDR3 size: 13 residues. V shed 6 bases and J shed 5 bases, with 13 bases lying between them. Germline assignment: CDR1 MNHEY and CDR2 SVGEGT. The CDR3 region is CASSYGRVETQYF. CDR3 bases read: TGTGCCAGCAGCTACGGTAGGGTGGAGACC.

This clone appeared a few times. CDR3 bases read: TGTGCCAGCAGTGGAACAGGGGAGGCCGCTGAA. This encodes CASSGTGEAAE. The whole CDR3 protein is CASSGTGEAAEAFF. The V call is TRBV6-1, the J call TRBJ1-1; TRBD1 matches at 7 bases. The read ends 3 residues shy of where the CDR3 ends; the end is completed using the germline J gene. The CDR3 loop spans 14 amino acids. Germline CDR1 MNHNS, CDR2 SASEGT. V shed 4 bases and J 6 bases; nucleotides not matched to a gene: 8.

Points on this clone: The sequence runs out 3 residues before the end of the CDR3; the remainder is reconstructed from the germline J gene. The chain has TRBV6-1 and TRBJ1-2, with TRBD1 matching over 9 bases. Germline CDR1 reads MNHNS; CDR2 reads SASEGT. V gave up 4 bases and J gave up 3 bases; unmatched junction bases: 3. The CDR3 is made up of 14 amino acids. The DNA read from the CDR3 is TGTGCCAGCAGTGGACAGGGGGGGGACTATGGC. Amino acid sequence: CASSGQGGDYG. From start to end, the CDR3 is CASSGQGGDYGYTF.

On this clone: The DNA ends 3 residues before the CDR3 does, and the rest of the CDR3 is filled in from the germline J gene. The V call is TRBV5-1, the J call TRBJ2-2, with TRBD1 matching over 10 bases. CDR1 SGHRS and CDR2 YFSETQ come from the germline V gene. After removal of 5 bases from V and 4 bases from J, the junction contained 5 bases not matched to a gene. CDR3 length: 15 residues. The CDR3 loop reads CASSPGTGVTGELFF. Partial CDR3 DNA: TGCGCCAGCAGTCCCGGGACAGGGGTCACCGGGGAG.

CDR3 DNA, as far as it was read: TGTGCCAGCTCACCTACAGGGATCGAG. Translated, it gives CASSPTGIE. The CDR3 as a whole reads CASSPTGIEQYF. This chain joins TRBV18 and TRBJ2-7; D perhaps matches TRBD1 (6 bases). The sequence runs out 3 residues before the end of the CDR3; the remainder is reconstructed from the germline J gene. V dropped 3 bases and J dropped 6 bases, with 9 bases sitting between them. The CDR3 is made up of 12 amino acids. Germline V lookup: CDR1 KGHSH, CDR2 LQKENI. Complete variable domain (other parts from reference TRBV18 and TRBJ2-7): NAGVMQNPRHLVRRRGQEARLRCSPMKGHSHVYWYRQLPEEGLKFMVYLQKENIIDESGMPKERFSAEFPKEGPSILRIQQVVRGDSAAYFCASSPTGIEQYFGPGTRLTVT.

This clone was picked up many times. The read finishes 3 residues shy of the CDR3 end, and the germline J gene is used to complete it. This chain links TRBV7-3 with TRBJ2-7; tentatively, D is TRBD2 (6 bases). Germline CDR1 reads SGHTA; CDR2 reads FQGTGA. Trimming left V 5 bases short and J 1 base short, with 12 bases between. CDR3 length: 14 residues. The CDR3 loop is CASSPRDSSYEQYF. CDR3 DNA, as far as it was read: TGTGCCAGCAGCCCGAGGGACTCATCCTACGAG.

A remark on this clone: The read falls 3 residues short of the CDR3 end, and the missing part is taken from the germline J gene. The J gene is TRBJ2-2, the V gene TRBV5-1; D unresolved. The CDR3 runs to 15 residues. The V end was cut by 0 bases, the J end by 1 base, with 7 bases between. Germline-derived CDR1 and CDR2 are SGHRS and YFSETQ. The chain's CDR3 is CASSLDRRNTGELFF. The sequenced CDR3 bases are TGCGCCAGCAGCTTGGATCGTAGGAACACCGGGGAG.

This clone came up many times. The read comes to an end 3 residues before the CDR3 does, leaving the germline J gene to fill in the end. The V gene is TRBV20-1, the J gene TRBJ2-5, with D possibly being TRBD2 (7 bases). The CDR3 loop spans 11 amino acids. Germline values: CDR1 DFQATT, CDR2 SNEGSKA (reference sequence). Trimming took off 4 bases at V and 5 bases at J, with 8 bases between the two ends. Partial CDR3 DNA: TGCAGTGCTAAGGGGGGGGAGACC. The encoded protein is CSAKGGET. The whole CDR3 reads CSAKGGETQYF.

This clone was picked up many times. The CDR3 goes on 3 residues after the read ends, and that part is filled in from the germline J gene. V gene TRBV5-1 combines with J gene TRBJ2-1, with D possibly TRBD2 on 5 matching bases. The germline V gene encodes CDR1 SGHRS and CDR2 YFSETQ. Trimming removed 1 base from V and 6 bases from J, with 14 bases in between. The CDR3 runs 15 residues. CDR3 in amino acids: CASSLNGGPPNEQFF. The sequenced part of the CDR3 DNA is TGCGCCAGCAGCTTGAATGGCGGGCCCCCCAATGAG.

This clone appeared a few times. The read terminates 3 residues before the CDR3 end, so the remaining end is supplied by the germline J gene. The rearrangement links TRBV20-1 to TRBJ2-1, with a possible D match to TRBD1 (6 bases). Germline CDR1 and CDR2: DFQATT and SNEGSKA (reference sequence). V shed 6 bases and J shed 4 bases, with 10 bases lying between them. The CDR3 length is 12 residues. The DNA read from the CDR3 is TGCAGTGCCGTGACAGGATACAATGAG. It yields the protein CSAVTGYNE. The full-length CDR3 reads as CSAVTGYNEQFF.

As for this clone: The CDR3 goes on 3 residues after the read ends, and that part is filled in from the germline J gene. This chain connects TRBV5-1 to TRBJ1-1, with 10 bases that match TRBD1. Germline V CDR1 and CDR2: SGHRS, YFSETQ. The CDR3 runs 14 residues. CDR3 region: CASSLAEDRGGAFF. Partial CDR3 DNA: TGCGCCAGCAGCTTGGCCGAGGACAGGGGGGGA.

This clone was seen ten or more times. The read ends 3 residues shy of where the CDR3 ends; the end is completed using the germline J gene. The J gene is TRBJ1-5, the V gene TRBV18, with D possibly TRBD1 on 5 matching bases. Germline loops: CDR1 KGHSH, CDR2 LQKENI. CDR3 length: 12 residues. The CDR3 loop reads CASSLPTGPQHF. The CDR3 bases that were read are TGTGCCAGCTCACTACCTACAGGCCCC.